This T cell receptor (beta chain) was found in a study of prognosis after radiotherapy for stage I lung cancer. About the research overall: Each non-small cell lung cancer patient was deemed medically inoperable. Findings of the study overall: Stereotactic body radiation therapy was followed by a fall in unique TCR clone counts, with a median of approximately 10,000 versus 7,000. Among patients who developed distant metastases, Shannon entropy after stereotactic body radiation therapy was lower.

This clonotype was seen ten or more times. Its antigen is still unknown. Genomic DNA was subjected to two-round multiplex PCR for amplification of TCR beta CDR3. It was primers specific to each TRBV and TRBJ gene that first-round PCR used. TCRdb re-called the multiplex PCR reads with MiXCR, one entry per CDR3 protein. This sample has 30,000 or so distinct CDR3 sequences, with approximately 31% found just once. Each of the patients had no lymph node involvement on CT and PET/CT and no prior chemotherapy, radiotherapy or other malignancies. Germline V CDR1 and CDR2: SGHAT, FQNNGV. Trimming took 9 bases from V and 6 from J; bases not matched to a gene: 8. This CDR3 has 14 amino acids.

V gene TRBV11-2 combines with J gene TRBJ2-1, with 10 bases aligning to TRBD1. This specimen was PBMCs, taken before or after stereotactic body radiation therapy (not recorded which). This TCR was sampled from a donor over 45 with non-small cell lung cancer. The CDR3 region has the DNA TGTGCCAGTAGACAGGGGGCAGCTTTCAATGAGCAGTTCTTC. This codes for CASRQGAAFNEQFF. The full variable domain, rest sourced from reference TRBV11-2 and TRBJ2-1, is EAGVAQSPRYKIIEKRQSVAFWCNPISGHATLYWYQQILGQGPKLLIQFQNNGVVDDSQLPKDRFSAERLKGVDSTLKIQPAKLEDSAVYLCASRQGAAFNEQFFGPGTRLTVL.